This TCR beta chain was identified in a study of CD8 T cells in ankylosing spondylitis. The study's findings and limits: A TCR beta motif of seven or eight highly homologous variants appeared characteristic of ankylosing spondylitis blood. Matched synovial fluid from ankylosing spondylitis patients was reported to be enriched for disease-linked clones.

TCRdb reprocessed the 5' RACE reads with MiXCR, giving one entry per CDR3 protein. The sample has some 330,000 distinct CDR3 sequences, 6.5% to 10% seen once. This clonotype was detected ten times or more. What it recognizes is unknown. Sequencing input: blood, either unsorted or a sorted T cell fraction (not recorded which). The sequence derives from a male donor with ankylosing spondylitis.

In DNA, the CDR3 is TGTGCCAGCAGCCGGCAGGGAGCGACTCCTAGCACAGATACGCAGTATTTT. This encodes CASSRQGATPSTDTQYF. The V and J genes are TRBV3-1 and TRBJ2-3, with D tentatively TRBD1 or TRBD2 (5 bases each). V gave up 4 bases and J gave up 0 bases, with 17 bases separating them. The CDR3 spans 17 residues. Germline V lookup: CDR1 LGHDT, CDR2 YNNKEL (reference sequence).